The T cell receptor beta chain under discussion was sequenced for a study of T cells in Graves' hyperthyroidism and ophthalmopathy. RNA transcripts yielded amplified TCR beta CDR3 regions. Initially, a first-round RT-PCR of the TCR CDR3 employed the HTBI primer set. TCRdb re-derived calls from the multiplex PCR reads in MiXCR, one entry per CDR3 protein. There are over 700,000 distinct CDR3 sequences in the sample; about two fifths occur only once, and approximately 8.7% lies in the top ten. CDR3 length: 9 residues. Germline V gene sequence: CDR1 SGHVT, CDR2 SQSDAQ. The germline V and J ends were trimmed by 8 bases and 7 bases, with 5 bases remaining between them. These patients, aged 18 to 65, had recently diagnosed hyperthyroidism lasting under 2 months. Clinical symptoms, serum thyroxine and TRAb, thyroid ultrasound and orbital computed tomography together formed the diagnostic basis.

The chain couples TRBV7-4 to TRBJ1-1; D gene unclear. The sequence came from a young man with Graves' hyperthyroidism. Sequencing was performed on blood. This chain's CDR3 is CASPHEAFF. CDR3 nucleotide sequence: TGTGCCAGCCCCCATGAAGCTTTCTTT.